The clone carrying this T cell receptor beta chain was detected many times. Its target is not known. Construction of the TCR beta libraries employed iRepertoire HTBI primers in conjunction with Arm-PCR of CDR3 regions. One entry per CDR3 protein results from TCRdb running MiXCR on the multiplex PCR reads. The table has approximately 400,000 distinct CDR3 sequences, less than 25% seen once. The time point denotes: persistent/refractory GD, antithyroid drugs over 5 years with positive TRAb. RNA extracted from PBMCs served as the sequencing template. The data derive from a study of regulatory T cells in long-lasting Graves disease. Notes on the study in general: Newly diagnosed patients had higher TCR diversity than persistent Graves' patients did.

This specimen consisted of peripheral blood mononuclear cells (PBMCs), obtained when the disease was refractory, from a patient treated with antithyroid drugs. This receptor was taken from a female donor with Graves disease.

The DNA of the CDR3 is TGTGCCAGCAGCCAGAGGGGGGATGCAACTAATGAAAAACTGTTTTTT. This encodes CASSQRGDATNEKLFF. The rearrangement links TRBV16 to TRBJ1-4; possible D gene TRBD1, 6 bases. The V end was cut by 3 bases, the J end by 0 bases, with 11 bases between. The V gene's germline CDR1 is KGHSY and CDR2 FQNENV. The CDR3 runs 16 residues.